This T cell receptor beta chain came from a study of regulatory T cells in long-lasting Graves disease. About the study: Antithyroid drugs had been taken by newly diagnosed Graves' patients for under 3 months.

Time point of the sample: newly diagnosed GD, antithyroid drugs for less than 3 months. Construction of the TCR library relied on RNA isolated from PBMCs. The germline gives CDR1 DFQATT, CDR2 SNEGSKA (reference sequence). The CDR3 runs 12 residues. Trimming pared 6 bases from V and 0 bases from J, leaving 8 bases between. This clonotype came up many times. Libraries of TCR beta came from iRepertoire HTBI primers plus Arm-PCR of CDR3 regions. MiXCR, run by TCRdb on the multiplex PCR reads, gives a single entry per CDR3 protein. The sample consists of around 250,000 distinct CDR3 sequences, around 19% of them appearing once. These data also formed part of another study, on T cells in Graves' hyperthyroidism and ophthalmopathy.

V is TRBV20-1 and J is TRBJ1-2; no definite D call. This receptor was obtained from a woman aged 30 to 39 with Graves disease. Here the sequenced sample was peripheral blood mononuclear cells (PBMCs), taken at new diagnosis, from a patient treated with antithyroid drugs. CDR3 sequence reads: CSATTANYGYTF. The CDR3 DNA follows: TGCAGTGCCACAACAGCTAACTATGGCTACACCTTC.